Shown below are 16 T cell receptor beta chains from a single sample sequenced in a study of human T cells and chemical hapten exposure. Unfractionated whole blood was the source of the extracted total RNA. MiXCR, run by TCRdb on the 5' RACE reads, gives a single entry per CDR3 protein. The sample has approximately 80,000 distinct CDR3 sequences; approximately 15% are singletons. The receptors here all came from a female donor in good health.

The chain is built from TRBV24-1 and TRBJ2-6, with D possibly matching TRBD1 (6 bases). This CDR3 comprises 18 residues. The V gene's germline CDR1 is KGHDR and CDR2 SFDVKD. V was clipped by 5 bases and J by 0 bases, with 16 bases between them. CDR3 DNA: TGTGCCACCAGTGCCATCCAGGACAGTCCCTCTGGGGCCAACGTCCTGACTTTC. As protein: CATSAIQDSPSGANVLTF.

This chain joins TRBV20-1 and TRBJ1-1; perhaps TRBD1 as D (5 bases). The CDR3 runs to 11 residues. V was shortened by 6 bases and J by 2 bases, with 7 bases between the two germline ends. Germline CDR1 DFQATT, CDR2 SNEGSKA (reference sequence). The chain's CDR3 is CSAGGNTEAFF. In DNA form, the CDR3 reads TGCAGTGCCGGGGGAAACACTGAAGCTTTCTTT.

This clonotype has a handful of counts. V and J are TRBV7-9 and TRBJ1-1; D is undetermined. In germline, CDR1 is SEHNR, CDR2 FQNEAQ (reference sequence). The ends were cut back, 0 bases at V and 4 bases at J, with 18 bases in the middle. CDR3 length equals 17 residues. The CDR3 bases are TGTGCCAGCAGCTTAGCTTTCACAGAGACGTGGAGCACTGAAGCTTTCTTT. This sequence encodes CASSLAFTETWSTEAFF.

The V gene is TRBV6-6, the J gene TRBJ1-6; TRBD1 might be the D (5 bases). Trimming took 7 bases from V and 10 from J, leaving 23 bases between them. The germline gives CDR1 MNHNY, CDR2 SVGAGI (reference sequence). CDR3 size: 16 residues. Here the CDR3 DNA reads TGTGCCAGCACCGCGAGGCCCCCGGGGGAAGGATCACCCCTCCACTTT. Protein product: CASTARPPGEGSPLHF.

This clonotype was seen only a few times. The rearrangement uses TRBV4-2 and TRBJ1-6; D is possibly TRBD1 (6 bases). The germline gives CDR1 LGHNA, CDR2 YNFKEQ. The CDR3 loop spans 16 amino acids. Deletions cut 2 bases from V and 6 bases from J, with 14 bases between. The CDR3 spells CASSQQTGTPNSPLHF. The DNA of the CDR3 is TGTGCCAGCAGCCAACAGACAGGCACACCTAATTCACCCCTCCACTTT.

This clonotype was counted many times. The V and J genes are TRBV2 and TRBJ1-1; maybe TRBD1 (5 bases). The CDR3 is 14 amino acids. V lost 6 bases to trimming and J lost 0 bases, with 11 bases between them. The germline V gene has CDR1 SNHLY and CDR2 FYNNEI. The CDR3 sequence: CASSFQGMNTEAFF. The CDR3 coding sequence is TGTGCCAGCAGCTTCCAGGGCATGAACACTGAAGCTTTCTTT.

This clonotype was detected a few times. The rearrangement joins TRBV12-3 or TRBV12-4 to TRBJ1-2, with D uncertain. The CDR3 is 13 residues long. Trimming took off 4 bases at V and 2 bases at J, with 8 bases between the two ends. CDR3 in DNA: TGTGCCAGCAGTTCCCGCGAGAACTATGGCTACACCTTC. It is translated as CASSSRENYGYTF.

The rearrangement joins TRBV11-2 to TRBJ2-3, with 11 bases that match TRBD2. There are 16 residues in the CDR3. The J segment lost 0 bases and the V segment lost 5 bases, leaving 4 bases of the junction unmatched. The V gene's germline CDR1 is SGHAT and CDR2 FQNNGV. CDR3 DNA sequence: TGTGCCAGCAGCCAGGGACTAGCGGCTAGCACAGATACGCAGTATTTT. It specifies CASSQGLAASTDTQYF.

V and J are TRBV29-1 and TRBJ2-3, with D hard to call. V lost 2 bases and J lost 7, with 13 bases in between. Germline V gives CDR1 SQVTM, CDR2 ANQGSEA. The length of the CDR3 is 13 residues. Here the CDR3 reads CSVETIGSYTQYF. CDR3 DNA: TGCAGCGTTGAAACCATAGGCAGTTATACGCAGTATTTT.

The J gene is TRBJ2-3, the V gene TRBV2; a possible D gene is TRBD1 (6 bases). CDR1 and CDR2 (germline): SNHLY, FYNNEI. CDR3 length: 16 residues. V lost 6 bases and J lost 0, with 16 bases in between. In DNA, the CDR3 is TGTGCCAGCAGCAGCGACAGGCCCAGTAGCACAGATACGCAGTATTTT. This translates into CASSSDRPSSTDTQYF. The variable domain in full, completed from reference TRBV2 and TRBJ2-3, reads EPEVTQTPSHQVTQMGQEVILRCVPISNHLYFYWYRQILGQKVEFLVSFYNNEISEKSEIFDDQFSVERPDGSNFTLKIRSTKLEDSAMYFCASSSDRPSSTDTQYFGPGTRLTVL.

This clonotype was counted many times. The V call is TRBV20-1, the J call TRBJ2-7; 7 bases line up with TRBD2. Germline CDR1 and CDR2: DFQATT and SNEGSKA (reference sequence). CDR3 length: 11 residues. Trimming at V came to 6 bases and at J to 7 bases, leaving 6 bases not matched to a gene. Written as DNA, the CDR3 is TGCAGTGCCAGGGAGGGCCGGGAGCAGTACTTC. This codes for CSAREGREQYF.

This clonotype appeared a few times. This chain links TRBV20-1 with TRBJ1-1, with D uncertain. V shed 5 bases and J shed 0 bases, with 10 bases lying between them. CDR3 length equals 13 residues. Germline CDR1 DFQATT, CDR2 SNEGSKA (reference sequence). CDR3 in DNA: TGCAGTGCTTCCAATGGGATGAACACTGAAGCTTTCTTT. It codes for CSASNGMNTEAFF.

This clonotype was seen more than once but under ten times. The chain uses TRBV9 and TRBJ1-1; the D is unclear. Trimming cost V 1 base and J 0 bases, with 7 bases left between them. The CDR3 is made up of 14 amino acids. Germline-derived CDR1 and CDR2 are SGDLS and YYNGEE. The CDR3 nucleotides read TGTGCCAGCAGCGTATCAGACCTGAACACTGAAGCTTTCTTT. Translation: CASSVSDLNTEAFF.

This clonotype was seen only a few times. This rearrangement joins TRBV20-1 to TRBJ2-7, with TRBD1 matching over 10 bases. Germline CDR1 is DFQATT and CDR2 is SNEGSKA (reference sequence). V lost 6 bases, J lost 9 bases, and 17 bases stayed unmatched. The CDR3 totals 15 residues. CDR3 DNA sequence: TGCAGTGCCTTGAGCGGGACAGGGGCCCTCGGGGGGCAGTACTTC. Protein product: CSALSGTGALGGQYF.

The V gene is TRBV28, the J gene TRBJ1-1; 7 bases are shared with TRBD1. V was clipped by 7 bases and J by 4 bases; unmatched bases: 9. This CDR3 is 14 amino acids long. In germline, CDR1 is MDHEN, CDR2 SYDVKM. CDR3 loop: CASTGGQYGTEAFF. The CDR3 DNA reads TGTGCCAGCACTGGGGGACAGTACGGCACTGAAGCTTTCTTT.

This clonotype has just one count. V and J are TRBV20-1 and TRBJ1-4, with TRBD1 identical over 8 bases. Germline V gene sequence: CDR1 DFQATT, CDR2 SNEGSKA (reference sequence). J was trimmed by 8 bases and V by 4 bases; bases with no gene match: 3. The CDR3 consists of 12 residues. The CDR3 DNA sequence: TGCAGTGCTAAACGACAGGGGGAAAAACTGTTTTTT. Its protein is CSAKRQGEKLFF.